These 5 T cell receptor beta chains originate from one sample sequenced in a study of CD8+ T cells in alopecia areata. cDNA reverse transcribed from extracted RNA served as the sequencing template. The table came from immunoSEQ multiplex PCR; TCRdb's copy has only in-frame clones and leaves some out. The sample has about 100,000 clones, 50% to 70% seen once. Sequenced sample: NKG2D-low CD8+ T cells sorted from blood. These receptors came from a human donor with alopecia areata.

This clone was detected once. The gene calls are TRBV10-2 and TRBJ2-7, with D perhaps given as TRBD1 or TRBD2 (6 bases each). There are 13 residues in the CDR3. The germline V gene has CDR1 WSHSY and CDR2 SAAADI. V was shortened by 7 bases and J by 2 bases, with 12 bases between the two germline ends. CDR3 amino acids: CASNPGATYEQYF. CDR3 sequence (DNA): TGCGCCAGCAATCCGGGGGCCACCTACGAGCAGTACTTC.

The gene calls are TRBV5-1 and TRBJ1-2, with 9 bases identical to TRBD1. The germline V gene encodes CDR1 SGHRS and CDR2 YFSETQ. There are 15 residues in the CDR3. The J segment lost 7 bases and the V segment lost 2 bases, leaving 9 bases of the junction unmatched. The CDR3 sequence: CASSLTGTGLVGYTF. In DNA form, the CDR3 reads TGCGCCAGCAGCTTAACCGGGACAGGGCTGGTTGGCTACACCTTC.

The gene calls are TRBV9 and TRBJ2-5; 12 bases are a match to TRBD2. Germline V gene data show CDR1 as SGDLS and CDR2 as YYNGEE. Trimming removed 3 bases from V and 5 bases from J; junction bases left unmatched: 5. CDR3 length: 15 residues. CDR3 nucleotides: TGTGCCAGCAGCGCAGGTGGGACTAGCGGGGAGACCCAGTACTTC. Encoded protein: CASSAGGTSGETQYF.

This CDR3 is CASSWLADLSYEQYF. In DNA form, the CDR3 reads TGCGCCAGCAGCTGGCTAGCGGACCTCTCCTACGAGCAGTACTTC. The genes are TRBV5-1 and TRBJ2-7; 7 bases match TRBD2. The J segment lost 0 bases and the V segment lost 3 bases, leaving 6 bases of the junction unmatched. This CDR3 comprises 15 residues. Germline assignment: CDR1 SGHRS and CDR2 YFSETQ.

The chain is built from TRBV6-6 and TRBJ2-7; D tentatively fits TRBD1 or TRBD2 (5 bases each). Trimming removed 0 bases at V and 2 bases at J, with 11 bases between. CDR1 MNHNY and CDR2 SVGAGI come from the germline V gene (reference sequence). This CDR3 region has 15 residues. The DNA for the CDR3 is TGTGCCAGCAGTTACTCCGGGACGGATACCTACGAGCAGTACTTC. This gives the protein CASSYSGTDTYEQYF.